These T cell receptor beta chains were read from a single sample in a study of cytomegalovirus exposure and HLA in healthy donors. Only in-frame clones appear in the TCRdb table, and some are missing; sequencing was by immunoSEQ multiplex PCR. The sample features approximately 140,000 clones, with about 2.2% in its top ten. Sequencing was done on a sample of PBMCs. These receptors were obtained from a woman younger than 35 in good health and CMV-seronegative. Both conserved end residues are part of each CDR3. Each record gives: V gene, J gene, CDR3 protein.

v_call: TRBV7-7; j_call: TRBJ2-2; cdr3_aa: CASSLGVDRAAGELFF
v_call: TRBV10-2; j_call: TRBJ2-2; cdr3_aa: CASGGGVTNTGELFF
v_call: TRBV7-2; j_call: TRBJ1-2; cdr3_aa: CASSLTGLDYGYTF
v_call: TRBV10-3; j_call: TRBJ1-2; cdr3_aa: CAHAGEPNYGYTF
v_call: TRBV6-1; j_call: .; cdr3_aa: CASSTDRAEQYF
v_call: TRBV4-3; j_call: TRBJ2-5; cdr3_aa: CASSQALGGLAGGKETQYF
v_call: TRBV27; j_call: TRBJ2-2; cdr3_aa: CASSGTSGTGELFF
v_call: TRBV7-2; j_call: TRBJ1-5; cdr3_aa: CASSVGQGPWEPQHF
v_call: TRBV6-5; j_call: TRBJ2-1; cdr3_aa: CASSLVAGGLRNEQFF
v_call: TRBV7-9; j_call: TRBJ2-1; cdr3_aa: CASRTRRGASGRDNEQFF
v_call: TRBV19; j_call: TRBJ1-5; cdr3_aa: CASSVQGNGNQPQHF
v_call: TRBV11-2; j_call: TRBJ2-1; cdr3_aa: CASSSSGGEYNEQFF
v_call: TRBV4-2; j_call: .; cdr3_aa: CASSQVAVAKSSYEQYF
v_call: TRBV5-6; j_call: TRBJ2-3; cdr3_aa: CASGAFTRPTDTQYF
v_call: TRBV27; j_call: TRBJ2-7; cdr3_aa: CASSSRDTSYEQYF
v_call: TRBV28; j_call: TRBJ1-1; cdr3_aa: CASSSPGTEVNTEAFF
v_call: TRBV18; j_call: TRBJ2-7; cdr3_aa: CASSATSGAYEQYF
v_call: TRBV6-1; j_call: TRBJ2-5; cdr3_aa: CASSRYQETQYF
v_call: TRBV6-5; j_call: TRBJ1-6; cdr3_aa: CASSYSSVSDSPLHF
v_call: TRBV5-5; j_call: TRBJ1-1; cdr3_aa: CASNFIGTVYMNTEAFF
v_call: TRBV5-6; j_call: TRBJ2-2; cdr3_aa: CASSFGGQGELFF
v_call: TRBV27; j_call: TRBJ1-2; cdr3_aa: CASSRSQTPFSGYTF
v_call: TRBV6-4; j_call: TRBJ2-3; cdr3_aa: CASSGGSTDTQYF
v_call: TRBV14; j_call: TRBJ2-1; cdr3_aa: CASSQDWTSGRWNAPDEQFF
v_call: TRBV5-4; j_call: TRBJ2-2; cdr3_aa: CASSRASGTTGELFF
v_call: TRBV30; j_call: TRBJ1-2; cdr3_aa: CAWSSVAYGYTF
v_call: TRBV19; j_call: TRBJ2-7; cdr3_aa: CASSEEGVGYEQYF
v_call: TRBV7-9; j_call: TRBJ2-1; cdr3_aa: CASSPRVYNEQFF
v_call: TRBV7-2; j_call: TRBJ1-1; cdr3_aa: CASSLAGRGTEAFF
v_call: TRBV10-3; j_call: TRBJ2-1; cdr3_aa: CAISEITSGIYNEQFF
v_call: TRBV7-8; j_call: TRBJ2-3; cdr3_aa: CASSPYSGGAGDTQYF